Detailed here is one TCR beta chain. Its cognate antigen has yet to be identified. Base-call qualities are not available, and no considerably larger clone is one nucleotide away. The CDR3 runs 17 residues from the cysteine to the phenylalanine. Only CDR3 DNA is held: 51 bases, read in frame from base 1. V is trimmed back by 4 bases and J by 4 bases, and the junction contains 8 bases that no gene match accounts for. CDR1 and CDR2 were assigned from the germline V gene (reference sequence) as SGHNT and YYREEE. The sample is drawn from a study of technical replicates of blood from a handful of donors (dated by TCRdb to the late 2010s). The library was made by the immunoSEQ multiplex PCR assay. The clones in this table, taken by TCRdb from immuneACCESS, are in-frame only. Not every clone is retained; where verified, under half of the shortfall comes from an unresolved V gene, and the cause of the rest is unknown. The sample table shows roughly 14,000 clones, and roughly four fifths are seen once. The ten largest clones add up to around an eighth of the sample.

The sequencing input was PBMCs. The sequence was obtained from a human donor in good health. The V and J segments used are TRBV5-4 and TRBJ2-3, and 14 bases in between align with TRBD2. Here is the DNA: TGTGCCAGCAGCCTCAGACTAGCGGGAGGGCCCGCAGATACGCAGTATTTT. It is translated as CASSLRLAGGPADTQYF.